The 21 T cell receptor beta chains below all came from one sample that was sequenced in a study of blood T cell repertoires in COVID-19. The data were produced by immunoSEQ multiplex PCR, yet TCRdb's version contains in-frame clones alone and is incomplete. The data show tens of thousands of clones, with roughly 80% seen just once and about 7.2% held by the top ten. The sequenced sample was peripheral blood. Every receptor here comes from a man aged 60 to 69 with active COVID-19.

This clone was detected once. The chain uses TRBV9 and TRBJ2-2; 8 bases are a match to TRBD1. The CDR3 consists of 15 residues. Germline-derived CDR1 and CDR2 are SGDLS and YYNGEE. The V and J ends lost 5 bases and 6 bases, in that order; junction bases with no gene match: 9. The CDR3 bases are TGTGCCAGCAGTGACAACGACAGGGGCGCCGGGGAGCTGTTTTTT. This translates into CASSDNDRGAGELFF.

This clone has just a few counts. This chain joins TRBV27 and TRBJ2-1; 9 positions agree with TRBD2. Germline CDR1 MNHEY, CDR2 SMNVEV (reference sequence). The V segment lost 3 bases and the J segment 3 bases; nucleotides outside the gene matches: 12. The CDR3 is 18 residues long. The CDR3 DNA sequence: TGTGCCAGCAGTTTCGGTGCGGGAGGGGTAGCTATCTACAATGAGCAGTTCTTC. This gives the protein CASSFGAGGVAIYNEQFF.

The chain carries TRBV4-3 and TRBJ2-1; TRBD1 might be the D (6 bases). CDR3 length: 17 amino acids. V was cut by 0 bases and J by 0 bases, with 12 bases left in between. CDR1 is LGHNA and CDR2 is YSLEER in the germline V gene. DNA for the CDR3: TGCGCCAGCAGCCAAGATTGGCCAGGGGCCTCCTACAATGAGCAGTTCTTC. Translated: CASSQDWPGASYNEQFF.

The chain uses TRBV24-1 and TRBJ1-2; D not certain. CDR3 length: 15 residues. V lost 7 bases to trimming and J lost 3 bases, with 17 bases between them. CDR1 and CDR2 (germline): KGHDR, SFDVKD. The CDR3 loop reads CATSVFRTEDYGYTF. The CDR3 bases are TGTGCCACCAGCGTATTTCGTACAGAAGACTATGGCTACACCTTC.

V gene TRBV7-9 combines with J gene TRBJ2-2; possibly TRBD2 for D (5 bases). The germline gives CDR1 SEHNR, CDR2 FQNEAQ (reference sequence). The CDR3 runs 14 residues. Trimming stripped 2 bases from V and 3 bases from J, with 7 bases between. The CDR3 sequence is CASSLRRDTGELFF. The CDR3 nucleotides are TGTGCCAGCAGCTTAAGGCGGGACACCGGGGAGCTGTTTTTT.

CDR3 in DNA: TGTGCCAGCAGCGTAGCTGGACAGGGGGCCGATGAGCAGTTCTTC. This codes for CASSVAGQGADEQFF. V usage is TRBV9 and J usage is TRBJ2-1, with TRBD1 identical over 11 bases. Germline lookup yields CDR1 SGDLS and CDR2 YYNGEE. The trim removed 0 bases at V and 8 bases at J, leaving 4 bases unmatched. CDR3 length equals 15 residues.

The DNA for the CDR3 is TGTGCCAGCAACCCACAGGGAATGTGGGACGAGCAGTACTTC. The encoded protein is CASNPQGMWDEQYF. This chain uses TRBV27 with TRBJ2-7, with a possible D match to TRBD1 (6 bases). Germline V gene data show CDR1 as MNHEY and CDR2 as SMNVEV (reference sequence). The CDR3 loop spans 14 amino acids. Trimming stripped 7 bases from V and 5 bases from J, with 18 bases between.

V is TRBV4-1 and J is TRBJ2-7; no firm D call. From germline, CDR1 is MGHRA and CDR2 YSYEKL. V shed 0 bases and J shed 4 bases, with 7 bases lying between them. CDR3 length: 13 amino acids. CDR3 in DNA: TGCGCCAGCAGCCAAGATCTTAAATACGAGCAGTACTTC. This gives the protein CASSQDLKYEQYF.

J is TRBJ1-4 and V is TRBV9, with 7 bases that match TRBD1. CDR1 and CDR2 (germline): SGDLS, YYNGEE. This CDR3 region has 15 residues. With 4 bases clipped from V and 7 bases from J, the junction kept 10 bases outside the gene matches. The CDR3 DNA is TGTGCCAGCAGCCCCTCGACAGGGAACGGTGAAAAACTGTTTTTT. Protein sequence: CASSPSTGNGEKLFF.

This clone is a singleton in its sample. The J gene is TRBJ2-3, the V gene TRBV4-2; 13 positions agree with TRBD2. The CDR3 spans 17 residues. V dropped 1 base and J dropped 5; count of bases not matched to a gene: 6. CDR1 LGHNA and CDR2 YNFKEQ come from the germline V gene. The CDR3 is CASSQAGTSGKRDTQYF. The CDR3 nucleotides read TGTGCCAGCAGCCAAGCTGGGACTAGCGGGAAGAGAGATACGCAGTATTTT.

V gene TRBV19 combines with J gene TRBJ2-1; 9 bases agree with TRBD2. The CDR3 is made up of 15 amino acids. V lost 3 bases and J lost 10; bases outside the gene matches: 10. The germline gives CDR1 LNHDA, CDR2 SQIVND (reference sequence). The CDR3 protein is CASSIQPSGIVEQFF. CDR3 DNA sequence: TGTGCCAGTAGTATTCAGCCTAGCGGGATAGTCGAGCAGTTCTTC.

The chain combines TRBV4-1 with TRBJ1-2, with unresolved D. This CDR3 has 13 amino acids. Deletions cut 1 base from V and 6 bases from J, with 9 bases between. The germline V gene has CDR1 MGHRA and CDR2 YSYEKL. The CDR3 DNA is TGCGCCAGCAGCCAAGTGGGAGGGAATGGCTACACCTTC. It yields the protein CASSQVGGNGYTF.

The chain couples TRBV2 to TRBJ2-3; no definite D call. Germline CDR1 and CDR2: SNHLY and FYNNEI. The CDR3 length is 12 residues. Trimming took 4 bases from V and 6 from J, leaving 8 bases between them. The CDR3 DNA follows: TGTGCCAGCAGTGTTTGGCAGGATACGCAGTATTTT. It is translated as CASSVWQDTQYF.

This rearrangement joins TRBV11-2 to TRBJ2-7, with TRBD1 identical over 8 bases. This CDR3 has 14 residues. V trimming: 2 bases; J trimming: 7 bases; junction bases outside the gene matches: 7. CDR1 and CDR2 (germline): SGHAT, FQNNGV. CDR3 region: CASSLSRGQGEQYF. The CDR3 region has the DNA TGTGCCAGCAGCTTAAGCAGGGGGCAAGGGGAGCAGTACTTC.

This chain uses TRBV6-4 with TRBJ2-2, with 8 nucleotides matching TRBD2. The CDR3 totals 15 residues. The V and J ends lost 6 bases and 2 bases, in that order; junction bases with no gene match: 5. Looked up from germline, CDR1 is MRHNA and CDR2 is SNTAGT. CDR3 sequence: CASSRGGSNTGELFF. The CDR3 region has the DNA TGTGCCAGCAGCCGGGGGGGGAGTAACACCGGGGAGCTGTTTTTT.

The DNA of the CDR3 is TGTGCCAGCAGCTTTATGCTTGGCGGGGGGTCCTCAGATACGCAGTATTTT. Translating gives CASSFMLGGGSSDTQYF. The rearrangement links TRBV7-8 to TRBJ2-3, with 8 bases fitting TRBD2. Germline V gene data show CDR1 as SGHVS and CDR2 as FQNEAQ. V lost 3 bases, J lost 4 bases, and 12 bases stayed unmatched. CDR3 length: 17 amino acids.

Here the CDR3 DNA reads TGCAGCGCACGAACACAGGGAACGGGGCAGCCCCAGCATTTT. Translating it yields CSARTQGTGQPQHF. V is TRBV29-1 and J is TRBJ1-5, with D maybe TRBD1 (6 bases). The CDR3 sequence is 14 residues long. Germline-derived CDR1 and CDR2 are SQVTM and ANQGSEA. Between the trimmed V and J ends, which lost 7 bases and 7 bases, there was a span of 20 bases.

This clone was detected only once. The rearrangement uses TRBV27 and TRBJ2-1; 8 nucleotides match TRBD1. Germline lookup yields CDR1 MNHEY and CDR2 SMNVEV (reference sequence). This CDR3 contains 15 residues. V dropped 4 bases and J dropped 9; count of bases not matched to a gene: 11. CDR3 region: CASSSPGQERGEQFF. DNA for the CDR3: TGTGCCAGCAGTTCCCCGGGACAGGAGAGGGGTGAGCAGTTCTTC.

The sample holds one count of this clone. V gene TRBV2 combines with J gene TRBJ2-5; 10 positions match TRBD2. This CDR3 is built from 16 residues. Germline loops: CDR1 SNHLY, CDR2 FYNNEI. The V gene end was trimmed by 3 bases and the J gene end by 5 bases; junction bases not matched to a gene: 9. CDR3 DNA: TGTGCCAGCAGTGACAGCCGGACTAGCGGTAGGGAGACCCAGTACTTC. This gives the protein CASSDSRTSGRETQYF.

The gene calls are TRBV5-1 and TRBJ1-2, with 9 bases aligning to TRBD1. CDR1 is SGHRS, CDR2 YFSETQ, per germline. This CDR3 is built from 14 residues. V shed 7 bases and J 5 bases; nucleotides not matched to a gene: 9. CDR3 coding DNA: TGCGCCAGCCGCCAGGGACAGGGCTATTATGGCTACACCTTC. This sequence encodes CASRQGQGYYGYTF.

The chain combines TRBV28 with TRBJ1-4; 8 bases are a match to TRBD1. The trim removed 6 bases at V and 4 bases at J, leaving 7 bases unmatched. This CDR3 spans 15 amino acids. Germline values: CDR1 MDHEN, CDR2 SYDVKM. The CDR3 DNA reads TGTGCCAGCAGATATGGGACAGGCCGTAATGAAAAACTGTTTTTT. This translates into CASRYGTGRNEKLFF. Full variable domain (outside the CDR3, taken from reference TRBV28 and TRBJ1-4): DVKVTQSSRYLVKRTGEKVFLECVQDMDHENMFWYRQDPGLGLRLIYFSYDVKMKEKGDIPEGYSVSREKKERFSLILESASTNQTSMYLCASRYGTGRNEKLFFGSGTQLSVL.